These T cell receptor beta chains were read from a single sample in a study of T cells in Graves' hyperthyroidism and ophthalmopathy. TCRdb redid the calling of the multiplex PCR reads with MiXCR, one entry per CDR3 protein. The sample lists about 96,000 distinct CDR3 sequences, 51% occurring once. The sample taken for sequencing was blood. Receptors were obtained from a woman in her thirties or forties with Graves' hyperthyroidism. Both conserved end residues are part of each CDR3. D genes are given only for firm matches. The size of a clone is reported for some rows only, either as once, few or many, or as a class for expanded clones.

j_call v_call clone_size d_call cdr3_aa cdr3_nt
TRBJ1-1 TRBV29-1 - TRBD1 CSVAGTGARAFF TGCAGCGTGGCCGGGACAGGGGCTCGCGCTTTCTTT
TRBJ1-6 TRBV7-2 few - CASSVLGGYAYNSPLHF TGTGCCAGCAGCGTACTTGGGGGATATGCCTATAATTCACCTCTCCACTTT
TRBJ2-7 TRBV7-2 - TRBD1 CASSQVGTGYYEQYF TGTGCCAGCAGCCAAGTCGGGACAGGGTACTACGAGCAGTACTTC
TRBJ1-1 TRBV30 many - CAWGESQGNTEAFF TGTGCCTGGGGCGAATCACAGGGGAACACTGAAGCTTTCTTT
TRBJ2-7 TRBV7-9 - TRBD1 CASSSTGTGTYEQYF TGTGCCAGCAGCTCTACCGGGACAGGGACCTACGAGCAGTACTTC
TRBJ1-2 TRBV20-1 - TRBD1 CSAKGQGGYGYTF TGCAGTGCTAAAGGACAGGGAGGCTATGGCTACACCTTC
TRBJ2-7 TRBV7-9 many TRBD1 CASSTPGQGGNQYF TGTGCCAGCAGTACCCCGGGACAGGGTGGTAATCAGTACTTC
TRBJ2-7 TRBV20-1 many TRBD2 CSASWLAEGYEQYF TGCAGTGCTAGTTGGCTAGCGGAAGGGTACGAGCAGTACTTC
TRBJ1-5 TRBV5-1 - TRBD1 CASSSQGDNQPQHF TGCGCCAGCAGTTCACAGGGGGACAATCAGCCCCAGCATTTT
TRBJ1-2 TRBV29-1 - TRBD1 CSAGQGSNYGYTF TGCAGCGCCGGACAGGGATCCAACTATGGCTACACCTTC
TRBJ2-7 TRBV6-6 few - CASSDFAGSSYEQYF TGTGCCAGCAGTGATTTTGCAGGGAGCTCCTACGAGCAGTACTTC
TRBJ2-2 TRBV2 - - CASGTAEGRFGELFF TGTGCCAGCGGTACGGCAGAGGGGCGCTTCGGGGAGCTGTTTTTT
TRBJ2-5 TRBV5-1 many - CASRQALVETQYF TGCGCCAGCAGGCAGGCCTTGGTAGAGACCCAGTACTTC
TRBJ1-1 TRBV12-3/TRBV12-4 many TRBD1 CASIYSGTGVAEAFF TGTGCCAGCATATATAGTGGGACAGGGGTCGCTGAAGCTTTCTTT
TRBJ2-2 TRBV5-1 many - CASSFDSGDTGELFF TGCGCCAGCAGCTTCGACAGTGGAGACACCGGGGAGCTGTTTTTT
TRBJ2-5 TRBV25-1 - TRBD2 CASGREETQYF TGTGCCAGCGGGAGGGAAGAGACCCAGTACTTC
TRBJ1-4 TRBV7-2 - - CASSLGMGVGEKLFF TGTGCCAGCAGCTTAGGCATGGGGGTCGGTGAAAAACTGTTTTTT
TRBJ2-7 TRBV5-1 - TRBD1 CASTSGTGPSTYEQYF TGCGCCAGTACCAGTGGGACAGGGCCATCGACCTACGAGCAGTACTTC